The 20 T cell receptor beta chains reported below all come from one sample, sequenced in a study of glioma-infiltrating T cells. Using RNA template, CDR3s of TCR alpha and beta were amplified with iRepertoire arm-PCR. From the multiplex PCR reads, TCRdb called clonotypes with MiXCR, one entry per CDR3 protein. Among 95,000 to 150,000 distinct CDR3 sequences listed, 23% were seen once. Source material: glioma tissue, nonneoplastic brain tissue, or PBMCs (not recorded which). These receptors originate from a human donor with low-grade glioma or glioblastoma, undergoing nonglioma brain surgery, or in good health (not recorded which).

This clonotype was observed many times. The V call is TRBV4-3, the J call TRBJ2-7; TRBD1 agrees at 8 bases. V shed 0 bases, J shed 6 bases, and the junction held 7 bases outside the gene matches. Germline V gene data show CDR1 as LGHNA and CDR2 as YSLEER. This CDR3 comprises 15 residues. The CDR3 loop is CASSQDPRGRSEQYF. The CDR3 nucleotides are TGCGCCAGCAGCCAAGATCCCAGGGGGCGAAGCGAGCAGTACTTC.

Note on this clonotype: With a much larger clone just one base away, this may be a read error. The V call is TRBV6-1, the J call TRBJ2-6, with D possibly matching TRBD2 (5 bases). Germline-derived CDR1 and CDR2 are MNHNS and SASEGT. The CDR3 covers 17 residues. This CDR3 reads CASRIMAGRTGDNVLTF. In DNA form, the CDR3 reads TGTGCCAGCAGGATTATGGCAGGCCGGACTGGGGACAACGTCCTGACTTTC.

As for this clonotype: Just one base apart from a much larger clone, this may be a read error. This chain joins TRBV7-9 and TRBJ2-1; 12 nucleotides match TRBD2. In germline, CDR1 is SEHNR, CDR2 FQNEAQ (reference sequence). The CDR3 spans 18 residues. CDR3 region: CAGSLRTSGISAQDEQFF. In DNA form, the CDR3 reads TGTGCCGGCAGCTTACGGACTAGCGGGATCAGTGCCCAGGATGAGCAGTTCTTC.

As regards this clonotype: One end of the junction is discordant with germline, which a read error may explain. The genes are TRBV28 and TRBJ2-5; D might be TRBD2 (6 bases). The CDR3 runs to 14 residues. Germline assignment: CDR1 MDHEN and CDR2 SYDVKM. Here the CDR3 reads CASSPGTDKETLYF. DNA of the CDR3: TGTGCCAGCAGTCCCGGGACTGACAAAGAGACCCTGTACTTC.

This clonotype was seen many times. The chain employs TRBV7-9 and TRBJ2-5; D is unclear. CDR3 length: 16 residues. Trimming took off 1 base at V and 2 bases at J, with 14 bases between the two ends. CDR1 is SEHNR, CDR2 FQNEAQ, per germline (reference sequence). In nucleotides, the CDR3 is TGTGCCAGCAGCTTAGATTCCCTAGGTTTACAAGAGACCCAGTACTTC. Translating it yields CASSLDSLGLQETQYF.

This clonotype was detected many times. The chain employs TRBV4-1 and TRBJ2-7; TRBD2 matches 11 bases. Germline V gives CDR1 MGHRA, CDR2 YSYEKL. The length of the CDR3 is 15 residues. V lost 2 bases, J lost 2 bases, and 2 bases stayed unmatched. CDR3 in DNA: TGCGCCAGCAGCCAATTGACTAGCGGGACCTACGAGCAGTACTTC. Its protein is CASSQLTSGTYEQYF.

The table lists this clonotype with a few counts. The chain has TRBV19 and TRBJ2-6; D gene uncertain. Trimming took 5 bases from V and 4 from J, leaving 9 bases between them. Germline loops: CDR1 LNHDA, CDR2 SQIVND (reference sequence). This CDR3 has 14 residues. DNA of the CDR3: TGTGCCAGTAGTCCCCAGGTCGGGGCCAACGTCCTGACTTTC. This gives the protein CASSPQVGANVLTF.

This clonotype was recorded many times. V and J are TRBV28 and TRBJ1-1, with D unclear. Trimming left V 5 bases short and J 7 bases short, with 14 bases between. Looked up from germline, CDR1 is MDHEN and CDR2 is SYDVKM. The length of the CDR3 is 13 residues. DNA for the CDR3: TGTGCCAGCAGTACCGGAGGCTATTTTGAAGCTTTCTTT. Amino acid sequence: CASSTGGYFEAFF.

This clonotype showed up many times. The J gene is TRBJ1-2, the V gene TRBV7-9, with TRBD1 as a possible D gene (5 bases). The CDR3 sequence is 15 residues long. CDR1 is SEHNR and CDR2 is FQNEAQ in the germline V gene (reference sequence). Between the trimmed V and J ends, which lost 2 bases and 6 bases, there was a span of 16 bases. The CDR3 region has the DNA TGTGCCAGCAGCTTAAATTCGGAGTGGGGACATGGCTACACCTTC. It translates to CASSLNSEWGHGYTF.

This clonotype was recorded at least ten times. The chain uses TRBV11-3 and TRBJ2-7; 8 bases agree with TRBD1. Trimming at V came to 6 bases and at J to 4 bases, leaving 11 bases not matched to a gene. The germline gives CDR1 SGHNT, CDR2 YENEEA. The CDR3 extends over 15 amino acids. In DNA form, the CDR3 reads TGTGCCAGCAGACGATACAGGGGGAAGCAGTACGAGCAGTACTTC. Translation: CASRRYRGKQYEQYF. The entire variable domain, with the rest obtained from reference TRBV11-3 and TRBJ2-7, is as follows: EAGVVQSPRYKIIEKKQPVAFWCNPISGHNTLYWYLQNLGQGPELLIRYENEEAVDDSQLPKDRFSAERLKGVDSTLKIQPAELGDSAVYLCASRRYRGKQYEQYFGPGTRLTVT.

This clonotype was observed a handful of times. The rearrangement joins TRBV4-2 to TRBJ1-1; D unclear. Germline assignment: CDR1 LGHNA and CDR2 YNFKEQ. Trimming removed 4 bases at V and 3 bases at J, with 9 bases between. The CDR3 length is 13 residues. CDR3 sequence (DNA): TGTGCCAGCAGCCGCTTCGGGGACACTGAAGCTTTCTTT. This codes for CASSRFGDTEAFF.

This clonotype was seen ten or more times. The rearrangement uses TRBV7-2 and TRBJ2-3; 13 positions match TRBD2. Germline loops: CDR1 SGHTA, CDR2 FQGNSA. V gave up 4 bases and J gave up 2 bases; unmatched junction bases: 6. The CDR3 sequence is 17 residues long. CDR3 protein: CASSSGLAGHNTDTQYF. The CDR3 DNA reads TGTGCCAGCAGCTCGGGACTAGCGGGGCATAACACAGATACGCAGTATTTT. Together with reference TRBV7-2 and TRBJ2-3, the CDR3 gives the full variable domain: GAGVSQSPSNKVTEKGKDVELRCDPISGHTALYWYRQSLGQGLEFLIYFQGNSAPDKSGLPSDRFSAERTGGSVSTLTIQRTQQEDSAVYLCASSSGLAGHNTDTQYFGPGTRLTVL.

As regards this clonotype: A much larger clone differs from this one at a single base, so this may be a read error. The V gene is TRBV6-5, the J gene TRBJ2-1; D may correspond to TRBD1 or TRBD2 (6 bases each). Trimming took 6 bases from V and 1 from J, leaving 19 bases between them. CDR1 is MNHEY and CDR2 is SVGAGI in the germline V gene. The CDR3 covers 17 residues. The CDR3 sequence: CASSTGPGAESYNEQFF. The CDR3 region has the DNA TGTGCCAGCAGCACAGGGCCGGGAGCGGAGTCCTACAATGAGCAGTTCTTC.

The table lists this clonotype with many counts. This chain's CDR3 is CASSSNSRDRFGNTIYF. DNA of the CDR3: TGTGCCAGCAGTTCGAACTCCAGGGATCGGTTTGGAAACACCATATATTTT. The V and J genes are TRBV28 and TRBJ1-3; possible D gene TRBD1, 5 bases. The CDR3 consists of 17 residues. Germline V gene sequence: CDR1 MDHEN, CDR2 SYDVKM. Trimming took 4 bases from V and 3 from J, leaving 19 bases between them.

This clonotype was counted at least ten times. A much larger clone sits a single nucleotide away, making a read error possible. The chain links TRBV27 to TRBJ2-7; 9 bases map to TRBD2. CDR1 is MNHEY, CDR2 SMNVEV, per germline (reference sequence). The CDR3 is 16 residues long. CDR3 protein: CASTSWAGGPSNERYF. The CDR3 bases are TGTGCCAGCACCTCTTGGGCGGGAGGGCCAAGCAACGAGCGGTACTTC.

At least ten counts were recorded for this clonotype. This chain links TRBV7-9 with TRBJ1-1, with D uncertain. The germline V gene encodes CDR1 SEHNR and CDR2 FQNEAQ (reference sequence). The V and J ends lost 2 bases and 7 bases respectively, with 8 bases between them. The CDR3 runs to 12 residues. The CDR3 DNA reads as TGTGCCAGCAGCTTAAGACCTCATGAAGCTTTCTTT. The encoded protein is CASSLRPHEAFF.

This clonotype was seen ten or more times. This sequence joins TRBV6-1 and TRBJ2-3; a weak D match, TRBD2 (6 bases). The CDR3 consists of 14 residues. The V end was cut by 2 bases, the J end by 0 bases, with 6 bases between. Looked up from germline, CDR1 is MNHNS and CDR2 is SASEGT. CDR3 DNA: TGTGCCAGCAGTGAACGGGGGAGCACAGATACGCAGTATTTT. It codes for CASSERGSTDTQYF.

This clonotype was observed at least ten times. The chain combines TRBV19 with TRBJ2-7, with D perhaps matching TRBD2 (5 bases). The CDR3 loop spans 16 amino acids. Germline CDR1 reads LNHDA; CDR2 reads SQIVND (reference sequence). V was trimmed by 3 bases and J by 7 bases, leaving 22 bases between them. The CDR3 is CASSISGLASYVEQYF. CDR3 in DNA: TGTGCCAGTAGTATTTCAGGACTTGCCTCCTACGTTGAGCAGTACTTC.

For this clonotype: Just one base apart from a much larger clone, this may be a read error. The chain recombines TRBV6-2 or TRBV6-3 with TRBJ2-5; no clear D gene. The germline V gene has CDR1 MNHEY and CDR2 SVGEGT. V shed 5 bases and J shed 7 bases, with 23 bases lying between them. This CDR3 has 16 residues. CDR3 amino acids: CASSERLYGPAATQYF. DNA for the CDR3: TGTGCCAGCAGTGAGCGTTTATATGGTCCAGCCGCGACCCAGTACTTC.

A word on this clonotype: A much larger clone lies one base from this, so it may be a read error. This chain joins TRBV11-1 and TRBJ1-4; D is perhaps TRBD1 (5 bases). Germline V CDR1 and CDR2: SGHAT, FQDESV (reference sequence). The CDR3 runs to 14 residues. V gave up 6 bases and J gave up 11 bases, with 19 bases separating them. CDR3 sequence reads: CASSPGAGIQKLFF. The CDR3 bases are TGTGCCAGCAGTCCCGGGGCAGGGATACAGAAACTGTTTTTT.